This is a list of T cell receptor beta chains from one sample in a study of beta chain features in type 1 diabetes. Clones were read by immunoSEQ multiplex PCR, and TCRdb kept only the in-frame ones, dropping some. Of approximately 600,000 clones in the sample, 9.5% to 15% were seen once. Sequenced input: naive CD4+ T cells from blood. All receptors come from a man aged 30 to 39 with type 1 diabetes. CDR3s include the opening cysteine and the closing phenylalanine or tryptophan. A D gene is named only where the DNA matches it firmly. A clone size is listed for some rows: how often the clone was seen (once, few, many), or a class if it is expanded.

- few TRBJ2-7 TRBV7-9 CASSLAGGYEQYF TGTGCCAGCAGCTTAGCGGGCGGGTACGAGCAGTACTTC
TRBD1 few TRBJ1-5 TRBV11-2 CASSSGQGGWGGNQPQHF TGTGCCAGCAGCTCGGGACAGGGAGGCTGGGGTGGGAATCAGCCCCAGCATTTT
- - TRBJ1-6 TRBV28 CASSTLGSIDHNSPLHF TGTGCCAGCAGTACCTTGGGGTCGATTGATCATAATTCACCCCTCCACTTT
- - TRBJ2-6 TRBV19 CASGWGSEPSGANVLTF TGTGCCAGTGGCTGGGGCAGCGAACCTTCTGGGGCCAACGTCCTGACTTTC
- - TRBJ2-6 TRBV5-6 CASSTSSGANVLTF TGTGCCAGCAGCACTTCCTCTGGGGCCAACGTCCTGACTTTC
- - TRBJ2-5 TRBV7-8 CASSLGVRGQETQYF TGTGCCAGCAGCTTAGGGGTGAGGGGCCAAGAGACCCAGTACTTC
- - TRBJ2-3 TRBV29-1 CSVAIAASTDTQYF TGCAGCGTTGCAATAGCGGCTAGCACAGATACGCAGTATTTT
TRBD1 few TRBJ2-3 TRBV7-9 CASSPTGADTQYF TGTGCCAGCAGCCCAACAGGGGCAGATACGCAGTATTTT
TRBD1 - TRBJ1-2 TRBV4-3 CASSQEGGRNYGYTF TGCGCCAGCAGCCAAGAAGGGGGCAGAAACTATGGCTACACCTTC
- - TRBJ2-5 TRBV11-2 CASSLARQGVKTQYF TGTGCCAGCAGCTTAGCCCGGCAGGGTGTAAAGACCCAGTACTTC
- few TRBJ2-3 TRBV14 CASSLRRADTQYF TGTGCCAGCAGCCTGCGACGGGCAGATACGCAGTATTTT
TRBD1 - TRBJ2-7 TRBV7-2 CASSTGVQGVEQYF TGTGCCAGCAGCACAGGGGTGCAGGGGGTCGAGCAGTACTTC
TRBD2 - TRBJ2-5 TRBV5-1 CASSITGTSQETQYF TGCGCCAGCAGCATCACCGGGACTAGCCAAGAGACCCAGTACTTC
TRBD1 - TRBJ2-5 TRBV9 CASSVSATGGRETQYF TGTGCCAGCAGCGTGAGCGCGACAGGGGGACGGGAGACCCAGTACTTC
- few TRBJ2-4 TRBV30 CAWSNKRNIQYF TGTGCCTGGAGTAATAAAAGAAACATTCAGTACTTC
- - TRBJ1-6 TRBV5-5 CASSLRTDYSPLHF TGTGCCAGCAGCTTGAGAACAGATTATTCACCCCTCCACTTT
- - TRBJ1-6 TRBV5-5 CASSLRSYNSPLHF TGTGCCAGCAGCTTAAGATCCTATAATTCACCCCTCCACTTT
- few TRBJ1-4 TRBV19 CASSIGQTNEKLFF TGTGCCAGTAGTATCGGACAGACTAATGAAAAACTGTTTTTT
- few TRBJ2-2 TRBV7-9 CASLYGGLNTGELFF TGTGCCAGCCTTTACGGGGGCCTGAACACCGGGGAGCTGTTTTTT
TRBD1 - TRBJ1-5 TRBV19 CASSLQGDQPQHF TGTGCCAGTAGCTTACAGGGGGATCAGCCCCAGCATTTT
TRBD2 once TRBJ2-3 TRBV7-3 CASSRYLAGSGDTQYF TGTGCCAGCAGCAGATATCTAGCGGGGAGCGGGGATACGCAGTATTTT
- few TRBJ1-5 TRBV6-6 CASSYYTGGNQPQHF TGTGCCAGCAGTTACTATACAGGAGGCAATCAGCCCCAGCATTTT
- few TRBJ1-2 TRBV5-5 CASSATEEYGYTF TGTGCCAGCAGCGCGACAGAGGAATATGGCTACACCTTC
- few TRBJ2-1 TRBV5-4 CASSLARNEQFF TGTGCCAGCAGCTTGGCGCGGAATGAGCAGTTCTTC
TRBD1 few TRBJ2-5 TRBV7-2 CASSWGGRGQETQYF TGTGCCAGCAGCTGGGGAGGCAGGGGGCAGGAGACCCAGTACTTC
- few TRBJ2-5 TRBV5-1 CASSWALYQETQYF TGCGCCAGCAGCTGGGCCCTGTACCAAGAGACCCAGTACTTC
TRBD1 few TRBJ2-7 TRBV27 CASSSRTGSHYEQYF TGTGCCAGCAGTTCCCGGACAGGGAGCCATTACGAGCAGTACTTC
- - TRBJ2-1 TRBV20-1 CSARRDNEQFF TGCAGCGCTAGACGGGACAATGAGCAGTTCTTC
- - TRBJ1-4 TRBV19 CASSGQQNEKLFF TGTGCCAGTAGTGGACAGCAGAATGAAAAACTGTTTTTT
TRBD2 few TRBJ2-3 TRBV28 CASSRSSGYTDTQYF TGTGCCAGCAGTCGTTCTAGCGGTTACACAGATACGCAGTATTTT
TRBD1 - TRBJ2-7 TRBV15 CATSRDRDRVIYEQYF TGTGCCACCAGCAGAGATCGGGACAGGGTAATCTACGAGCAGTACTTC
- - TRBJ2-3 TRBV14 CASSPSTDTQYF TGTGCCAGCAGCCCCTCCACAGATACGCAGTATTTT
- few TRBJ2-3 TRBV30 CAWSVGGTDTQYF TGTGCCTGGAGTGTAGGGGGCACAGATACGCAGTATTTT
- few TRBJ1-1 TRBV11-3 CASSQRGKNTEAFF TGTGCCAGCAGCCAACGGGGAAAGAACACTGAAGCTTTCTTT
TRBD2 few TRBJ2-3 TRBV5-5 CASSLSLAGGDTDTQYF TGTGCCAGCAGCTTGAGTTTAGCGGGGGGAGACACAGATACGCAGTATTTT
- - TRBJ1-2 TRBV23-1 CARAERVNYGYTF TGCGCCAGGGCCGAGAGGGTTAACTATGGCTACACCTTC
TRBD1 - TRBJ1-4 TRBV4-3 CASSRDRGEKLFF TGCGCCAGCAGCCGGGACAGGGGGGAAAAACTGTTTTTT
TRBD1 - TRBJ1-5 TRBV28 CASSVPTGNQPQHF TGTGCCAGCAGTGTCCCGACAGGGAATCAGCCCCAGCATTTT
- few TRBJ2-7 TRBV15 CATSRDPGEQYF TGTGCCACCAGCAGAGATCCAGGGGAGCAGTACTTC
- few TRBJ1-5 TRBV6-5 CASSSRGGGNQPQHF TGTGCCAGCAGTTCTCGGGGGGGAGGCAATCAGCCCCAGCATTTT
- few TRBJ1-1 TRBV29-1 CSVVNTEAFF TGCAGCGTAGTAAATACTGAAGCTTTCTTT
- few TRBJ2-3 TRBV30 CAWKVPSSTDTQYF TGTGCCTGGAAGGTTCCTTCTTCGACAGATACGCAGTATTTT
- many TRBJ2-6 TRBV13 CASSPSSGANVLTF TGTGCCAGCAGCCCGAGCTCTGGGGCCAACGTCCTGACTTTC
TRBD1 few TRBJ1-2 TRBV25-1 CASSPPGQIYGGYTF TGTGCCAGCAGTCCCCCGGGACAGATTTATGGAGGCTACACCTTC
- - TRBJ1-5 TRBV29-1 CSVEMGGNQPQHF TGCAGCGTTGAAATGGGGGGAAATCAGCCCCAGCATTTT
- few TRBJ1-6 TRBV9 CASSVYVDSPLHF TGTGCCAGCAGCGTGTACGTCGATTCACCCCTCCACTTT
TRBD1 few TRBJ1-6 TRBV15 CATSPTPPSGQAGDSPLHF TGTGCCACCAGCCCCACCCCGCCGAGTGGACAGGCTGGGGATTCACCCCTCCACTTT
- few TRBJ2-5 TRBV25-1 CASSEFFYSQETQYF TGTGCCAGCAGTGAATTTTTTTACAGCCAAGAGACCCAGTACTTC
- few TRBJ1-5 TRBV18 CASSPSFDQPQHF TGTGCCAGCTCACCATCGTTTGATCAGCCCCAGCATTTT
- - TRBJ2-7 TRBV9 CASSQTGNEQYF TGTGCCAGCAGCCAGACGGGGAACGAGCAGTACTTC